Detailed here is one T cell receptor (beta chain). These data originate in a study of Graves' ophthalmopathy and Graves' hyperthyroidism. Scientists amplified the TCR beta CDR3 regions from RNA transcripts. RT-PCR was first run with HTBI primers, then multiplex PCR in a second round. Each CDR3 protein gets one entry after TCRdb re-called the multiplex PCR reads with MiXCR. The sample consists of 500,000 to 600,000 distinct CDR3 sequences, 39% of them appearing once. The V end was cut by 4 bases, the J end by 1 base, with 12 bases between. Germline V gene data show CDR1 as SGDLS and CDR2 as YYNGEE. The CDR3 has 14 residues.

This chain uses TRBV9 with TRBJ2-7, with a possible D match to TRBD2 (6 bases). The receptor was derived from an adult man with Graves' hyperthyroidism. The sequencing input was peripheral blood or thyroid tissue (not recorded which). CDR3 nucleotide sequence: TGTGCCAGCAGCCAACGCGGGGAATCCTACGAGCAGTACTTC. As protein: CASSQRGESYEQYF.